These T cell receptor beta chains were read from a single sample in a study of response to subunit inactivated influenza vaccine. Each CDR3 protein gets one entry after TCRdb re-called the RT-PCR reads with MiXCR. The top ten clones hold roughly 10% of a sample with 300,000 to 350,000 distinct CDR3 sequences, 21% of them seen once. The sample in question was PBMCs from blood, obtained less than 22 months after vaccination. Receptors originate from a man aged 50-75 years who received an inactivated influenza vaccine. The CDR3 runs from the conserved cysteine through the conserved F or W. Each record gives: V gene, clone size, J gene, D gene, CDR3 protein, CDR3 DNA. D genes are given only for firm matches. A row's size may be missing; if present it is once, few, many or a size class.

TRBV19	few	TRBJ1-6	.	CASSATGPRGGYSPLHF	TGTGCCAGTAGTGCCACCGGGCCGAGAGGGGGATATTCACCCCTCCACTTT
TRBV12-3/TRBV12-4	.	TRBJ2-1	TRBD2	CASSSVVGTSGRVGYNEQFF	TGTGCCAGCAGCTCAGTGGTCGGGACTAGCGGGAGGGTCGGCTACAATGAGCAGTTCTTC
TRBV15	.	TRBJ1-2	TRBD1	CATSRQTGQYGYTF	TGTGCCACCAGCAGACAGACAGGGCAGTATGGCTACACCTTC
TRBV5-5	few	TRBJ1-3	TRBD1	CASRLTGGSVSGNTIYF	TGTGCCAGCAGGTTGACAGGGGGCTCGGTCTCTGGAAACACCATATATTTT
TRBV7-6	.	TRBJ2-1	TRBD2	CASSLARGLAAYNEQFF	TGTGCCAGCAGCTTAGCGAGGGGACTAGCAGCATACAATGAGCAGTTCTTC
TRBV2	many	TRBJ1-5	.	CASSDGSRANQPQHF	TGTGCCAGCAGTGACGGTTCGAGGGCGAATCAGCCCCAGCATTTT
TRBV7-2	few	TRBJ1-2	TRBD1	CASSFSSLTGQAHYGYTF	TGTGCCAGCAGCTTTAGCTCGTTAACGGGACAGGCCCACTATGGCTACACCTTC
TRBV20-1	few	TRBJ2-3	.	CSARDLGNSDTQYF	TGCAGTGCTAGAGATCTCGGGAATTCAGATACGCAGTATTTT
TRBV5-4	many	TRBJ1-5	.	CASSFGGANQPQHF	TGTGCCAGCAGCTTCGGCGGAGCCAATCAGCCCCAGCATTTT
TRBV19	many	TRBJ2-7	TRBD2	CASSIGAGPYEQYF	TGTGCCAGTAGTATAGGAGCGGGACCCTACGAGCAGTACTTC
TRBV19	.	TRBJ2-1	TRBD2	CASSRGLAGSSYNEQFF	TGTGCCAGTAGTAGGGGACTAGCGGGGAGCTCCTACAATGAGCAGTTCTTC
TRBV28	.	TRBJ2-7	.	CASSPWLSVQKNEQYF	TGTGCCAGCAGCCCTTGGCTTTCGGTCCAAAAAAACGAGCAGTACTTC
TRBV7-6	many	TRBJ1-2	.	CASSPGAGSHGYTF	TGTGCCAGCAGCCCGGGGGCAGGGTCCCATGGCTACACCTTC
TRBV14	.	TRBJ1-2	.	CASSLHQGPNGYTF	TGTGCCAGCAGCCTTCACCAGGGGCCGAATGGCTACACCTTC
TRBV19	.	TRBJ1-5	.	CASSIDVIRAKIRKNQPQHF	TGTGCCAGTAGTATTGATGTCATAAGGGCGAAGATACGCAAGAATCAGCCCCAGCATTTT
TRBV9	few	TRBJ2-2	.	CASSPQPGVNTGELFF	TGTGCCAGCAGCCCGCAACCGGGAGTGAACACCGGGGAGCTGTTTTTT
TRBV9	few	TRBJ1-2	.	CASSPTTGRDYGYTF	TGTGCCAGCAGCCCAACCACAGGGAGGGACTATGGCTACACCTTC
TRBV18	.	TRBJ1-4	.	CASSPIQGSTNEKLFF	TGTGCCAGCTCACCAATCCAGGGATCAACTAATGAAAAACTGTTTTTT
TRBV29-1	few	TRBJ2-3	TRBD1	CSVLGGDGTDTQYF	TGCAGCGTCCTAGGGGGCGACGGGACAGATACGCAGTATTTT
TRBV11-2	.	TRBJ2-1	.	CASSFSLGGRNEQFF	TGTGCCAGCAGCTTCTCCTTAGGCGGACGCAATGAGCAGTTCTTC
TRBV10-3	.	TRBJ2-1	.	CAISPRVTEQFF	TGTGCCATCAGTCCCAGGGTGACTGAGCAGTTCTTC
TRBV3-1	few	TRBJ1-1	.	CASSQDPGMGTEAFF	TGTGCCAGCAGCCAAGATCCCGGGATGGGGACTGAAGCTTTCTTT
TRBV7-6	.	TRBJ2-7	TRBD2	CASSPGTTTYEQYF	TGTGCCAGCAGCCCCGGGACTACCACCTACGAGCAGTACTTC
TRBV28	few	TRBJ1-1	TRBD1	CAGSGQASTEAFF	TGTGCCGGGTCTGGACAGGCGAGCACTGAAGCTTTCTTT
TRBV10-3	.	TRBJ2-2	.	CAISESGGSNTGELFF	TGTGCCATCAGTGAGTCGGGAGGCTCCAACACCGGGGAGCTGTTTTTT
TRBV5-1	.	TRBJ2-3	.	CASRVATHGSSTDTQYF	TGCGCCAGCAGGGTAGCGACCCATGGGTCCAGCACAGATACGCAGTATTTT
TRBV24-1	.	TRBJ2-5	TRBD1	CATSDRSGQGRTQYF	TGTGCCACCAGTGACCGGAGTGGACAGGGCCGTACCCAGTACTTC
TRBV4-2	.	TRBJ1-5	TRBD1	CASSRLSGTGGGKSNQPQHF	TGTGCCAGCAGCCGACTGTCCGGGACAGGGGGTGGCAAGAGCAATCAGCCCCAGCATTTT
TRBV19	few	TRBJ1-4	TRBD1	CASSGTTGGVEKLFF	TGTGCCAGTAGTGGAACGACAGGGGGAGTTGAAAAACTGTTTTTT
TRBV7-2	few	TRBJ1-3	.	CASRWGSGNTIYF	TGTGCCAGCAGATGGGGCTCTGGAAACACCATATATTTT
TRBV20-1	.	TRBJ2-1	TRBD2	CSAGLAGLSSYNEQFF	TGCAGTGCCGGACTAGCGGGTCTGAGCTCCTACAATGAGCAGTTCTTC
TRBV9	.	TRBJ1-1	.	CASSVGGGGSTEAFF	TGTGCCAGCAGCGTAGGCGGCGGGGGGAGCACTGAAGCTTTCTTT
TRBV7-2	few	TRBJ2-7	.	CSSRGSSYEQYF	TGTTCCTCTCGAGGGAGCTCCTACGAGCAGTACTTC
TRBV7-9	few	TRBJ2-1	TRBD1	CASSFTGTGGARNEQFF	TGTGCCAGCAGCTTTACCGGGACAGGGGGCGCCCGCAATGAGCAGTTCTTC
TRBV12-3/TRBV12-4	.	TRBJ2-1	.	CASSLTSFEQFF	TGTGCCAGCAGCCTCACTAGCTTTGAGCAGTTCTTC
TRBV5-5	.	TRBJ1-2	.	CASSLGRRNGYTF	TGTGCCAGCAGCTTGGGCAGGAGAAATGGCTACACCTTC
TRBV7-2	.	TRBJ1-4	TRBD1	CASSRTGLNEKLFF	TGTGCCAGCAGCAGGACAGGGTTAAATGAAAAACTGTTTTTT
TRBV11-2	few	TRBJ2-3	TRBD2	CASSLVGREFVATTDTQYF	TGTGCCAGCAGCTTAGTAGGGCGGGAGTTTGTCGCCACCACAGATACGCAGTATTTT
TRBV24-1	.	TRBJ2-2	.	CATSDLRETRELFF	TGTGCCACCAGTGATTTGCGGGAGACGCGGGAGCTGTTTTTT
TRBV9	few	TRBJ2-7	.	CASSVVFGGWGRFWDEQYF	TGTGCCAGCAGCGTAGTCTTCGGGGGTTGGGGAAGGTTTTGGGACGAGCAGTACTTC
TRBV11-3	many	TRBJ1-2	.	CASSLGFIGRGSSGPRNYGYTF	TGTGCCAGCAGCTTAGGTTTCATTGGCAGGGGATCCTCCGGTCCTCGAAACTATGGCTACACCTTC
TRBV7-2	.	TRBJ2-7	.	CASSFMSSHFYEQYF	TGTGCCAGCAGCTTCATGTCTTCACACTTCTACGAGCAGTACTTC
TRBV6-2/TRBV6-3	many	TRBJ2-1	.	CASSYLAEGENEQFF	TGTGCCAGCAGTTACTTAGCGGAGGGCGAGAATGAGCAGTTCTTC
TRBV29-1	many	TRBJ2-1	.	CSERDNDNEQFF	TGCAGCGAACGGGACAACGACAATGAGCAGTTCTTC
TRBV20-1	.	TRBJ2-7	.	CSAARRGYEQYF	TGCAGTGCTGCCCGACGTGGCTACGAGCAGTACTTC
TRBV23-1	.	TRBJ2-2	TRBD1	CASSLRRDRANTGELFF	TGCGCCAGCAGCCTTAGAAGGGACAGAGCGAACACCGGGGAGCTGTTTTTT
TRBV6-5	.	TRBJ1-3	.	CASSYSFRALDTIYF	TGTGCCAGCAGTTACTCGTTCCGGGCCTTGGACACCATATATTTT
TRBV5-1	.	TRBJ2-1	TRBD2	CASSLFRTSSPDEQFF	TGCGCCAGCAGCTTGTTTAGGACTAGCTCTCCGGATGAGCAGTTCTTC
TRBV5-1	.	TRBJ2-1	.	CASSLAPGTYNEQFF	TGCGCCAGCAGCTTGGCCCCTGGGACCTACAATGAGCAGTTCTTC
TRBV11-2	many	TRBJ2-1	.	CASSFGGGRSYNEQFF	TGTGCCAGCAGCTTCGGAGGAGGCCGTTCCTACAATGAGCAGTTCTTC
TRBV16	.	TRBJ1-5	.	CASSQSWDSNQPQHF	TGTGCCAGCAGCCAATCTTGGGATAGCAATCAGCCCCAGCATTTT
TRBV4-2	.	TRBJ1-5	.	CASSQEGFGAGDNQPQHF	TGTGCCAGCAGCCAAGAAGGTTTCGGGGCTGGTGACAATCAGCCCCAGCATTTT
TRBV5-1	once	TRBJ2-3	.	CASSLEGNTDTQYF	TGCGCCAGCAGCTTGGAGGGGAACACAGATACGCAGTATTTT
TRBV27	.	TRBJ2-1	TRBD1	CASSLSTGTASYNEQFF	TGTGCCAGCAGTCTGTCGACCGGGACAGCCTCCTACAATGAGCAGTTCTTC
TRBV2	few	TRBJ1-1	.	CASKEPVGGRLNTEAFF	TGTGCCAGCAAAGAACCTGTAGGGGGACGGTTGAACACTGAAGCTTTCTTT
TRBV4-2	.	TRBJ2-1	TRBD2	CASSQDPGGSIGNEQFF	TGTGCCAGCAGCCAAGATCCGGGCGGGAGCATCGGTAATGAGCAGTTCTTC
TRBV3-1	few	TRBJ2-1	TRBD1	CASSHGQGHNEQFF	TGTGCCAGCAGCCACGGACAGGGCCACAATGAGCAGTTCTTC